Below are 22 T cell receptor beta chains sequenced from a single sample in a study of identical twins. TCRdb processed the 5' RACE reads anew with MiXCR; each CDR3 protein has one entry. Of approximately 600,000 distinct CDR3 sequences in the sample, 9% to 10% were seen once. These data also featured in a second study, about yellow fever vaccine responses in identical twins.

The sequencing input was PBMCs. All receptors come from a woman between 18 and 30 years old in good health.

The chain employs TRBV7-6 and TRBJ2-7, with D tentatively TRBD2 (6 bases). CDR1 is SGHVS and CDR2 is FNYEAQ in the germline V gene. Trimming left V 1 base short and J 6 bases short, with 22 bases between. CDR3 size: 17 residues. For the CDR3, the DNA is TGTGCCAGCAGCTTAGGGGCCTCTGGCGGTCCGGGGGTCGAGCAGTACTTC. Its translation: CASSLGASGGPGVEQYF.

The chain combines TRBV11-2 with TRBJ1-1, with 7 bases fitting TRBD1. Germline V gene lookup returns CDR1 SGHAT and CDR2 FQNNGV. Unmatched junction bases numbered 6, after V lost 7 bases and J lost 4 bases. The CDR3 runs to 13 residues. DNA of the CDR3: TGTGCCAGCAAGAAGACAGGGATCACTGAAGCTTTCTTT. Translated, it gives CASKKTGITEAFF.

Many counts were recorded for this clonotype. This chain joins TRBV7-9 and TRBJ2-2; TRBD1 matches 7 bases. Looked up from germline, CDR1 is SEHNR and CDR2 is FQNEAQ (reference sequence). The CDR3 covers 14 residues. V gave up 4 bases and J gave up 7 bases; unmatched junction bases: 6. CDR3 DNA: TGTGCCAGCAGCTACCGGACAGGTGGCGGGGAGCTGTTTTTT. Its protein product is CASSYRTGGGELFF.

This clonotype has ten or more counts. V gene TRBV7-9 combines with J gene TRBJ2-5; D ambiguous. Germline V gives CDR1 SEHNR, CDR2 FQNEAQ (reference sequence). The CDR3 totals 14 residues. Trimming took 3 bases from V and 0 from J, leaving 8 bases between them. This CDR3 reads CASSFLRNQETQYF. For the CDR3, the DNA is TGTGCCAGCAGCTTCCTACGGAACCAAGAGACCCAGTACTTC.

This clonotype was found a few times. The chain has TRBV7-9 and TRBJ2-7, with 7 bases identical to TRBD1. The CDR3 totals 15 residues. CDR1 is SEHNR and CDR2 is FQNEAQ in the germline V gene (reference sequence). The junction had 8 bases not matched to a gene; V was cut back by 4 bases and J by 2 bases. Here the CDR3 reads CASSSSGQLTYEQYF. In DNA form, the CDR3 reads TGTGCCAGCAGCTCATCGGGACAGCTAACCTACGAGCAGTACTTC.

Many counts were recorded for this clonotype. V and J are TRBV6-5 and TRBJ2-1, with no clear D. CDR3 length: 15 amino acids. Trimming removed 2 bases from V and 8 bases from J, with 16 bases in between. Germline V gene lookup returns CDR1 MNHEY and CDR2 SVGAGI. Here the CDR3 DNA reads TGTGCCAGCAGTTACAAGGTCAAAAGAGCGTATGAGCAGTTCTTC. Translated: CASSYKVKRAYEQFF.

The chain carries TRBV29-1 and TRBJ2-1, with D unresolved. Looked up from germline, CDR1 is SQVTM and CDR2 is ANQGSEA. The length of the CDR3 is 12 residues. Trimming stripped 6 bases from V and 4 bases from J, with 10 bases between. The CDR3 nucleotides read TGCAGCGTGAAAACCCTTTACAATGAGCAGTTCTTC. Protein sequence: CSVKTLYNEQFF.

This clonotype was counted only a few times. This chain joins TRBV7-9 and TRBJ1-2; 7 bases agree with TRBD1. This CDR3 has 13 residues. J lost 4 bases, V lost 8 bases, and 7 bases had no gene match. The V gene's germline CDR1 is SEHNR and CDR2 FQNEAQ (reference sequence). The CDR3 DNA is TGTGCCAGCGAGGGACAGAGCGGCTATGGCTACACCTTC. Translation: CASEGQSGYGYTF.

V usage is TRBV20-1 and J usage is TRBJ2-7; 7 bases are a match to TRBD2. Trimming removed 8 bases from V and 5 bases from J; junction bases left unmatched: 9. The CDR3 is 12 amino acids. Germline loops: CDR1 DFQATT, CDR2 SNEGSKA (reference sequence). The DNA for the CDR3 is TGCAGTCAAAGCGGGGACCTCCACGAGCAGTACTTC. It specifies CSQSGDLHEQYF.

This sequence joins TRBV6-5 and TRBJ2-3; D unresolved. This CDR3 has 16 amino acids. The germline V gene encodes CDR1 MNHEY and CDR2 SVGAGI. Trimming removed 3 bases at V and 0 bases at J, with 13 bases between. The CDR3 DNA follows: TGTGCCAGCAGTTATTTCGTCGGAACCAGCACAGATACGCAGTATTTT. This sequence encodes CASSYFVGTSTDTQYF.

V is TRBV4-1 and J is TRBJ2-5, with D possibly called TRBD1 or TRBD2 (5 bases each). Trimming took 4 bases from V and 1 from J, leaving 16 bases between them. From germline, CDR1 is MGHRA and CDR2 YSYEKL. The CDR3 extends over 16 amino acids. The CDR3 sequence: CASSRDGTIIQETQYF. The CDR3 nucleotides read TGCGCCAGCAGCCGAGACGGGACCATCATCCAAGAGACCCAGTACTTC.

This clonotype has ten or more counts. One end of the junction is discordant with germline, which a read error may explain. The genes are TRBV12-3 or TRBV12-4 and TRBJ1-1; no definite D call. The CDR3 contains 13 residues. CDR3 nucleotide sequence: TGTGCCAGCAGCTTAGGGAGGAACACTGAAGCTTTCTTT. Residues: CASSLGRNTEAFF.

The rearrangement joins TRBV11-2 to TRBJ2-1; 8 positions match TRBD2. V lost 6 bases and J lost 8; bases outside the gene matches: 9. CDR1 is SGHAT and CDR2 is FQNNGV in the germline V gene. The length of the CDR3 is 14 residues. Written as DNA, the CDR3 is TGTGCCAGCAGTTACACGGGAGGGCCGTATGAGCAGTTCTTC. Amino acid sequence: CASSYTGGPYEQFF.

This clonotype was seen many times. This chain connects TRBV7-3 to TRBJ2-5, with D possibly being TRBD1 or TRBD2 (5 bases each). The CDR3 is 13 amino acids. Germline V CDR1 and CDR2: SGHTA, FQGTGA. V shed 6 bases and J shed 3 bases, with 11 bases lying between them. The CDR3 is CASRPMGEETQYF. Here the CDR3 DNA reads TGTGCCAGCAGGCCGATGGGGGAAGAGACCCAGTACTTC.

The chain links TRBV6-2 or TRBV6-3 to TRBJ2-5; D is uncertain. Trimming stripped 2 bases from V and 7 bases from J, with 8 bases between. The CDR3 contains 12 residues. CDR1 MNHEY and CDR2 SVGEGT come from the germline V gene. The CDR3 DNA is TGTGCCAGCAGTTACGCGCCGGGGACCCAGTACTTC. This translates into CASSYAPGTQYF.

The sample holds a few counts of this clonotype. The chain recombines TRBV5-1 with TRBJ1-6, with D hard to call. Germline CDR1 reads SGHRS; CDR2 reads YFSETQ. The CDR3 is made up of 16 amino acids. The V end lost 0 bases, the J end lost 8 bases, and 15 bases lay between the germline ends. The CDR3 spells CASSLVGSGGDSPLHF. In DNA, the CDR3 is TGCGCCAGCAGCTTGGTGGGGTCCGGCGGGGATTCACCCCTCCACTTT.

This clonotype was seen ten or more times. Here the CDR3 reads CASSPPRVSETQYF. DNA for the CDR3: TGTGCCAGCAGCCCCCCCCGCGTTTCGGAGACCCAGTACTTC. The chain couples TRBV7-9 to TRBJ2-5, with D unclear. This CDR3 region has 14 residues. CDR1 and CDR2 (germline): SEHNR, FQNEAQ (reference sequence). Trimming removed 5 bases at V and 5 bases at J, with 15 bases between.

This clonotype has only a few counts. V and J are TRBV25-1 and TRBJ1-2, with D possibly being TRBD1 (6 bases). The CDR3 loop spans 13 amino acids. Germline assignment: CDR1 MGHDK and CDR2 SYGVNS. Trimming removed 3 bases from V and 5 bases from J, with 10 bases in between. The DNA for the CDR3 is TGTGCCAGCAGTGACAACAGGGTATATGGCTACACCTTC. It yields the protein CASSDNRVYGYTF.

This clonotype has a count of ten or more. This sequence joins TRBV5-1 and TRBJ2-3; D perhaps matches TRBD2 (6 bases). Germline loops: CDR1 SGHRS, CDR2 YFSETQ. With 4 bases removed from V and 6 bases from J, the gap between germline ends came to 15 bases. The CDR3 is 14 amino acids. The DNA of the CDR3 is TGCGCCAGCAGCCCCGGGAGTGCCTCTGATACGCAGTATTTT. This encodes CASSPGSASDTQYF. Full variable domain (rest looked up from reference TRBV5-1 and TRBJ2-3): KAGVTQTPRYLIKTRGQQVTLSCSPISGHRSVSWYQQTPGQGLQFLFEYFSETQRNKGNFPGRFSGRQFSNSRSEMNVSTLELGDSALYLCASSPGSASDTQYFGPGTRLTVL.

The V call is TRBV20-1, the J call TRBJ2-7; D is possibly TRBD2 (5 bases). The ends were cut back, 2 bases at V and 3 bases at J, with 14 bases in the middle. The CDR3 loop spans 14 amino acids. CDR1 is DFQATT and CDR2 is SNEGSKA in the germline V gene (reference sequence). CDR3 sequence reads: CSARTPHGDYEQYF. The CDR3 bases are TGCAGTGCTAGAACGCCCCACGGGGACTACGAGCAGTACTTC.

The V call is TRBV12-3 or TRBV12-4, the J call TRBJ2-7, with 12 positions matching TRBD1. V lost 5 bases to trimming and J lost 3 bases; unmatched junction nucleotides: 11. The CDR3 sequence is 17 residues long. CDR3 amino acids: CASSRPGQGASSYEQYF. CDR3 nucleotide sequence: TGTGCCAGCAGTCGCCCGGGACAGGGGGCTTCTAGCTACGAGCAGTACTTC.

This clonotype was found a few times. The gene calls are TRBV28 and TRBJ2-4, with 9 bases matching TRBD1. The trim removed 5 bases at V and 2 bases at J, leaving 7 bases unmatched. Germline CDR1 and CDR2: MDHEN and SYDVKM. The length of the CDR3 is 16 residues. The CDR3 reads CASSPLQGASKNIQYF. In nucleotides, the CDR3 is TGTGCCAGCAGTCCGCTACAGGGGGCATCCAAAAACATTCAGTACTTC.